The subject of this entry is one TCR beta chain. Antigen unknown. The source of the sample is a study of beta chain features in type 1 diabetes. Study results and limitations: Type 1 diabetes patients had moderately but significantly shorter TCRB CDR3s in all four CD4+ subsets.

Of the isolated RNA, all was reverse transcribed, and so the sequenced material was expressed TCRB transcripts. Measured with immunoSEQ multiplex PCR; TCRdb has only the in-frame clones, and not every one. The sample lists more than 250,000 clones, roughly 15% occurring once. Germline-derived CDR1 and CDR2 are KGHSH and LQKENI. CDR3 length: 14 amino acids. The trim removed 6 bases at V and 3 bases at J, leaving 6 bases unmatched. Sequencing was carried out using naive CD4+ T cells from blood. This chain links TRBV18 with TRBJ1-1; the match to TRBD1 covers 8 bases. This TCR derives from a young man with type 1 diabetes. The CDR3 spells CASSRTGTDTEAFF. The CDR3 coding sequence is TGTGCCAGCTCCCGGACAGGGACGGACACTGAAGCTTTCTTT. The full variable domain, rest sourced from reference TRBV18 and TRBJ1-1, is NAGVMQNPRHLVRRRGQEARLRCSPMKGHSHVYWYRQLPEEGLKFMVYLQKENIIDESGMPKERFSAEFPKEGPSILRIQQVVRGDSAAYFCASSRTGTDTEAFFGQGTRLTVV.